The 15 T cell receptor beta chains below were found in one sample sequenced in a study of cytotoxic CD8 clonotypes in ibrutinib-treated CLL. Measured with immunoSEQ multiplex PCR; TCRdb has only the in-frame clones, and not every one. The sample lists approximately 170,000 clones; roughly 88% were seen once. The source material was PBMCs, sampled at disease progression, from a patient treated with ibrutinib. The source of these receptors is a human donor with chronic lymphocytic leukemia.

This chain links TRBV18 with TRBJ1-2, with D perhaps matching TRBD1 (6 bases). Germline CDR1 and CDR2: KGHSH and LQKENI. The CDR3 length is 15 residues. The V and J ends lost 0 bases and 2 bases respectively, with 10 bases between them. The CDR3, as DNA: TGTGCCAGCTCACCACCCCGGACAGACAACTATGGCTACACCTTC. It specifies CASSPPRTDNYGYTF. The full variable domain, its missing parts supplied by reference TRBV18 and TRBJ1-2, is NAGVMQNPRHLVRRRGQEARLRCSPMKGHSHVYWYRQLPEEGLKFMVYLQKENIIDESGMPKERFSAEFPKEGPSILRIQQVVRGDSAAYFCASSPPRTDNYGYTFGSGTRLTVV.

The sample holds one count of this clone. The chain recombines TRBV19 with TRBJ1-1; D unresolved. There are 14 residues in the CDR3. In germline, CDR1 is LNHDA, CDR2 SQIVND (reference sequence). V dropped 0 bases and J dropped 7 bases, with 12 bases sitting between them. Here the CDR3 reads CASSIDLEGYEAFF. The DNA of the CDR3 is TGTGCCAGTAGTATAGATCTGGAGGGCTATGAAGCTTTCTTT.

The CDR3 DNA is TGTGCCAGCTCCCCGTCCCCGCGGGTCTCCTACGAGCAGTACTTC. Protein product: CASSPSPRVSYEQYF. The chain has TRBV18 and TRBJ2-7; maybe TRBD2 (5 bases). There are 15 residues in the CDR3. Germline values: CDR1 KGHSH, CDR2 LQKENI. V lost 6 bases and J lost 0, with 15 bases in between.

The CDR3 sequence is CASSMSPRDNYGYTF. The DNA for the CDR3 is TGCGCCAGCAGCATGTCACCCCGGGATAACTATGGCTACACCTTC. V is TRBV5-1 and J is TRBJ1-2; D is unresolved. The germline CDR1 and CDR2 sequences are SGHRS and YFSETQ. Trimming took 4 bases from V and 1 from J, leaving 14 bases between them. The CDR3 is 15 residues long.

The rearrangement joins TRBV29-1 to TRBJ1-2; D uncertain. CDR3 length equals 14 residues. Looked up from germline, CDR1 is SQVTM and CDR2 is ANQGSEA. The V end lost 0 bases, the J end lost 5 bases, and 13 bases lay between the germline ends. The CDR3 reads CSVEEPGLGYGYTF. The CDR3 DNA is TGCAGCGTTGAAGAGCCGGGTTTAGGATATGGCTACACCTTC.

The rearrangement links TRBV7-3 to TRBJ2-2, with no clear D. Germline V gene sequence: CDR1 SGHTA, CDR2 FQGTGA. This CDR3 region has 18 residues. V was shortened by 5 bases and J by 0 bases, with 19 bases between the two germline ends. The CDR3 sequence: CASSPLVSYRANTGELFF. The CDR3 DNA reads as TGTGCCAGCAGCCCCTTGGTTAGTTATCGGGCGAACACCGGGGAGCTGTTTTTT.

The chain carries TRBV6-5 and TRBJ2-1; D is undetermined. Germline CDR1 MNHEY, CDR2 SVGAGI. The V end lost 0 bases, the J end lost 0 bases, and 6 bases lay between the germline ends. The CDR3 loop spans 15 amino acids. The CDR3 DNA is TGTGCCAGCAGTTACTCGACTTCCTCCTACAATGAGCAGTTCTTC. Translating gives CASSYSTSSYNEQFF.

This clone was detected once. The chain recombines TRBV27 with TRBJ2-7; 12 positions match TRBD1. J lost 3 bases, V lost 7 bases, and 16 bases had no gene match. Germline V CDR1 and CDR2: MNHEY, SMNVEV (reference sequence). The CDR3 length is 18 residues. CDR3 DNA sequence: TGTGCCAGCAAATACCGGGACAGGGGGCTCGCCTACTACTACGAGCAGTACTTC. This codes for CASKYRDRGLAYYYEQYF.

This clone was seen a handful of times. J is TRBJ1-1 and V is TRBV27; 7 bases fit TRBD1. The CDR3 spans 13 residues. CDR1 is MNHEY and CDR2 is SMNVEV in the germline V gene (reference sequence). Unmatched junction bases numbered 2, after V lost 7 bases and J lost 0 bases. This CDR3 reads CASNRGMNTEAFF. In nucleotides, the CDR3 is TGTGCCAGCAACAGGGGTATGAACACTGAAGCTTTCTTT.

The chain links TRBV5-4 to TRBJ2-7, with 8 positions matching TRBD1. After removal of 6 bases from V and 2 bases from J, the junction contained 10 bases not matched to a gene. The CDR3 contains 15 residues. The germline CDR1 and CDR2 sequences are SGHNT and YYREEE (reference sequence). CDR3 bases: TGTGCCAGCACCTATGCAGGGGGCCCCCCCTACGAGCAGTACTTC. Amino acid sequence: CASTYAGGPPYEQYF.

CDR3 sequence (DNA): TGTGCCTGGGCGGCGGGGGACAGGTATTTTAGCGAGCAGTACTTC. Residues: CAWAAGDRYFSEQYF. The chain recombines TRBV30 with TRBJ2-7; weak D call: TRBD1 (8 bases). Trimming took off 5 bases at V and 6 bases at J, with 23 bases between the two ends. Germline V CDR1 and CDR2: GTSNPN, SVGIG (reference sequence). This CDR3 contains 15 residues.

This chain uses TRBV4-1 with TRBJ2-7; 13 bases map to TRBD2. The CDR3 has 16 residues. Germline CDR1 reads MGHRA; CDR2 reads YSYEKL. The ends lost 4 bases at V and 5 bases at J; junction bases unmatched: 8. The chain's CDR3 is CASSLGLTSGRNEQYF. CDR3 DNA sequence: TGCGCCAGCAGCCTAGGCCTGACTAGCGGGAGGAACGAGCAGTACTTC.

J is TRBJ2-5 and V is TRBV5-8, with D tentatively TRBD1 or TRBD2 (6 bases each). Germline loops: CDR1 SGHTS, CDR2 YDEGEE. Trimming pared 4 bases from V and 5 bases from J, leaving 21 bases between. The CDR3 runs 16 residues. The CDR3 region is CASSPERRGLLETQYF. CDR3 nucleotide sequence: TGTGCCAGCAGCCCGGAACGTCGGGGGCTTTTGGAGACCCAGTACTTC. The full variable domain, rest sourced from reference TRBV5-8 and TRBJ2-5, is EAGVTQSPTHLIKTRGQQATLRCSPISGHTSVYWYQQALGLGLQFLLWYDEGEERNRGNFPPRFSGRQFPNYSSELNVNALELEDSALYLCASSPERRGLLETQYFGPGTRLLVL.

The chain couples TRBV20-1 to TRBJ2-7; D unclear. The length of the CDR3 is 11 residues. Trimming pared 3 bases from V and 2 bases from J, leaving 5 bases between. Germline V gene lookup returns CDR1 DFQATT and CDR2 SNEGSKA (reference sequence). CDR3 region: CSARLAYEQYF. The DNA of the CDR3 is TGCAGTGCTAGGCTAGCCTACGAGCAGTACTTC.

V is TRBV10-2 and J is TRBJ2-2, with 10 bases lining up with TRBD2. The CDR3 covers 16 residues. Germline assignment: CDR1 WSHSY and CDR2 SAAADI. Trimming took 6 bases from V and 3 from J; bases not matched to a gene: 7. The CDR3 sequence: CASSDTSGMYTGELFF. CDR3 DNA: TGCGCCAGCAGCGATACTAGCGGGATGTACACCGGGGAGCTGTTTTTT.